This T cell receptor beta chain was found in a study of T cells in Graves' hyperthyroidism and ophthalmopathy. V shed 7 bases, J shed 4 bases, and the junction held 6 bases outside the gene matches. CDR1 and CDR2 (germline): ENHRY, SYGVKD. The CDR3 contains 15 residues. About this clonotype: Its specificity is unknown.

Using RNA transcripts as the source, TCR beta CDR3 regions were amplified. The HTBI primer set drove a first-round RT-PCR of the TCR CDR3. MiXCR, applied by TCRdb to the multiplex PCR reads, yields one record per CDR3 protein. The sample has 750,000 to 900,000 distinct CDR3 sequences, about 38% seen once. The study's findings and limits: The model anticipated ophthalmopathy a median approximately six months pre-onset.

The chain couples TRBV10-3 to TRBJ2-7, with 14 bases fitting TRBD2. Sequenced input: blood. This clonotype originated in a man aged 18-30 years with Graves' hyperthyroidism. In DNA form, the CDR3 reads TGTGCCATCAAAGGGACTAGCGGGAGCGGTTACGAGCAGTACTTC. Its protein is CAIKGTSGSGYEQYF.